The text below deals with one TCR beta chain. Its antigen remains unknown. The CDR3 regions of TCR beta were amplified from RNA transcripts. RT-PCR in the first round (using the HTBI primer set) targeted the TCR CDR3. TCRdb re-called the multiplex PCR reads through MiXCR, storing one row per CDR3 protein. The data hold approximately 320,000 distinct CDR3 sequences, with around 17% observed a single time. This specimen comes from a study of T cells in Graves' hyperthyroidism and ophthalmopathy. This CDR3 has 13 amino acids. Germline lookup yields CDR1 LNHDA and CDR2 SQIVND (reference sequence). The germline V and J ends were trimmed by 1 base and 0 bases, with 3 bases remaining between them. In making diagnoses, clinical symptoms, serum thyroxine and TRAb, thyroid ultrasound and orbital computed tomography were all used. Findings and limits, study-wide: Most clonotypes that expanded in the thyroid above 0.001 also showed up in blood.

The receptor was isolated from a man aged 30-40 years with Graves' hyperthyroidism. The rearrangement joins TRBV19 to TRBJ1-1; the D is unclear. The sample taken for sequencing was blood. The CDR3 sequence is CASSIGVNTEAFF. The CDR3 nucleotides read TGTGCCAGTAGTATAGGGGTGAACACTGAAGCTTTCTTT. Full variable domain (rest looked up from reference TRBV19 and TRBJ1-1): DGGITQSPKYLFRKEGQNVTLSCEQNLNHDAMYWYRQDPGQGLRLIYYSQIVNDFQKGDIAEGYSVSREKKESFPLTVTSAQKNPTAFYLCASSIGVNTEAFFGQGTRLTVV.